This entry describes one T cell receptor beta chain. Its specific antigen is unknown. No clone much larger than this one lies a single base away; base qualities are absent. The time point tag for this specimen amounts to: baseline before first vaccination. Vaccinee samples came from UK trials COV001 and COV002, including a single-blind randomized controlled phase 2/3 trial of AZD1222 (ChAdOx1 nCoV-19) in healthy adults. Trial participant PBMC samples were collected at day 0 and day 28 after the second dose for TCRbeta chain sequencing. The CDR3 regions of human TCRbeta chains were analyzed by immunosequencing. As for the authors' bioinformatics: Repertoire TCRs were matched against a reference library of SARS-CoV-2-specific TCRs generated with the MIRA antigen-specificity platform. Breadth was defined as the fraction of unique TCRs that were SARS-CoV-2-associated, and depth was defined as the fraction of total T cells that were SARS-CoV-2-associated. Using the MIRA data, each spike-specific TCR was assigned both to the spike region to which the TCR was reactive and to a CD4 or CD8 class. Log10-transformed breadth and depth values were compared by one-way ANOVA with Sidak's multiple comparisons tests. Imported from immuneACCESS, the table was reduced by TCRdb to in-frame sequences with V and J called. These copies leave out some clones; in studies compared against another copy, an unresolved V gene accounts for under half, and the cause of the remainder is not known. The DNA was the basis for D and trimming; V, J and clone size are from that table. The sample table records some 120,000 clones; about 88% of these occur just once. The ten largest make up approximately 7.5% of the sample.

Taken from the germline V gene, the CDR1 and CDR2 loops are SQVTM and ANQGSEA. Trimming removed 6 bases from V and 5 bases from J, leaving 10 bases between the germline ends. From the cysteine through the phenylalanine, the CDR3 covers 12 amino acids. Solely the CDR3 DNA is kept, with 36 bases framed from the first base. The entry originates in a study of T cell responses to AZD1222 COVID-19 vaccine (TCRdb year 2021). Regarding the complete study: Because spike-specific TCR depth and breadth did not differ between the two schedules, AZD1222 recipients who got a second dose at roughly 4 weeks were pooled with those who got a second dose at roughly 12 weeks. A total of over 230 trial participants underwent TCR sequencing, of whom approximately 200 had received two doses of AZD1222 and around 26 had received two doses of the MenACWY control vaccine. Enrollment into the trials was organized by age into subgroups of 18-55, 56-69 and 70-plus years, and those subgroups contained roughly 140, 27 and 60 TCR-sequenced participants, respectively.

Here is what the overall study found, with its caveats: Vaccine-associated CD4 TCRs spanned the whole spike protein, with dominant responses in regions 160-218 and 743-854. After two AZD1222 doses, both the breadth and the depth of spike-specific TCRs were significantly higher than at day 0 and than in MenACWY recipients. The 56-69-year group was small, and its depth increase did not reach significance, likely because of low power. Because no day 14 peak-response samples were available, repertoires were characterized only after the peak T cell response. Conclusions about previously exposed vaccinees were limited because only a handful of AZD1222 recipients were SARS-CoV-2 seropositive at baseline. Most participants were white British and females outnumbered males, and the authors suggested that clonal diversity may have been underestimated. Reportedly, almost half of the unique spike-specific TCRs recognized epitopes lying outside the regions that are mutated in the B.1.351 and B.1.1.7 variants.

The receptor's source is an adult in good health. The material sequenced was peripheral blood, taken on day 0 of AZD1222 vaccination. The V and J genes are TRBV29-1 and TRBJ2-2, with the D segment possibly TRBD1 or TRBD2, each aligning over 6 bases. For the CDR3, the sequence is CSVGAGTGELFF. At the DNA level, the sequence is TGCAGCGTGGGGGCGGGGACCGGGGAGCTGTTTTTT.